This T cell receptor beta chain was retrieved from a study of cytomegalovirus exposure and HLA in healthy donors. Overall study: The same platform was used for the 120 or so validation repertoires as for the approximately 610 first-cohort repertoires, as reported in a later analysis.

The approximately 120-subject validation cohort, separate from the roughly 700-subject first cohort, included the donors. The germline V and J ends were trimmed by 4 bases and 1 base, with 9 bases remaining between them. Germline CDR1 reads SGDLS; CDR2 reads YYNGEE. This CDR3 region has 15 residues. A note on this clone: Its specificity is unknown.

The study's findings and limits: According to reports, the classifier identified cytomegalovirus status with high specificity and sensitivity. Researchers counted roughly 150 TCR beta chains as cytomegalovirus-associated.

Sequencing used immunoSEQ multiplex PCR; TCRdb keeps in-frame clones, though not all of them. The sample shows 190,000 or so clones, 84% of them seen only once. The clonotype was recovered from a woman in her thirties in good health and CMV-seropositive. The chain carries TRBV9 and TRBJ2-6, with no clear D. The sequenced sample was PBMCs. CDR3 amino acids: CASSPLTSGANVLTF. The CDR3 region has the DNA TGTGCCAGCAGCCCGTTAACTTCTGGGGCCAACGTCCTGACTTTC.